This T cell receptor (beta chain) was captured by sequencing in a study of graft-versus-host responses after intestinal transplantation. About the research overall: As for transplant type, recipients had multivisceral, liver-intestinal, or isolated intestinal grafts. Following induction with anti-thymocyte globulin, all recipients were given tacrolimus and steroids for two to three years.

Study-wide findings and caveats: Early post-transplant declines in HvG were associated with peak levels of circulating GvH clones. Analysis identified GvH clones in recipient marrow, with some appearing first in ileum or blood.

Trimming left V 2 bases short and J 6 bases short, with 10 bases between. The CDR3 extends over 13 amino acids. The V gene's germline CDR1 is SGHKS and CDR2 YYEKEE (reference sequence). Sequencing used immunoSEQ multiplex PCR; TCRdb keeps in-frame clones, though not all of them. Of about 80,000 clones in the sample, roughly 90% were seen once. About this clone itself: Its antigen is unknown.

This clonotype was sampled from a human patient who received an intestinal transplant, so some T cells may come from the graft donor. The chain links TRBV5-5 to TRBJ2-3, with TRBD1 as a possible D gene (6 bases). The specimen was PBMCs, collected 98 days after intestinal transplantation. CDR3 nucleotide sequence: TGTGCCAGCAGCTTCAGGGGATTCGATACGCAGTATTTT. This translates into CASSFRGFDTQYF.